This passage covers 26 T cell receptor beta chains from one sample sequenced in a study of Graves' ophthalmopathy and Graves' hyperthyroidism. The authors amplified TCR beta CDR3 regions from RNA transcripts. RT-PCR with HTBI primers came first, then second-round multiplex PCR. One entry per CDR3 protein, called by TCRdb with MiXCR from the multiplex PCR reads. The sample includes 500,000 to 800,000 distinct CDR3 sequences, roughly 41% of them seen just once. The specimen sequenced was peripheral blood. All receptors come from an adult man with Graves' ophthalmopathy.

A remark on this clonotype: A much larger clonotype is one base distant, so this may be a read error. The V and J genes are TRBV2 and TRBJ2-7; 13 positions match TRBD2. The CDR3 runs 14 residues. CDR1 is SNHLY and CDR2 is FYNNEI in the germline V gene. The CDR3 DNA reads as TGTGTCAGCAGCGTCGGACTAGCGGGAGACGAGCAGTACTTC. As protein: CVSSVGLAGDEQYF.

This clonotype appeared a few times. V is TRBV4-3 and J is TRBJ1-1; D is unclear. The V and J ends lost 4 bases and 4 bases respectively, with 13 bases between them. The CDR3 sequence is 14 residues long. Germline V lookup: CDR1 LGHNA, CDR2 YSLEER. This CDR3 reads CASSRGPLGTEAFF. CDR3 in DNA: TGCGCCAGCAGCCGGGGTCCATTGGGCACTGAAGCTTTCTTT.

This clonotype was detected only once. The J gene is TRBJ2-1, the V gene TRBV7-2; the D is unclear. The CDR3 runs to 14 residues. Trimming removed 3 bases from V and 4 bases from J, with 10 bases in between. CDR1 is SGHTA and CDR2 is FQGNSA in the germline V gene. CDR3 sequence: CASSLGSTYNEQFF. The DNA for the CDR3 is TGTGCCAGCAGCTTGGGGTCTACATACAATGAGCAGTTCTTC.

This rearrangement joins TRBV9 to TRBJ1-2; D perhaps matches TRBD1 (5 bases). The germline V gene encodes CDR1 SGDLS and CDR2 YYNGEE. The germline V and J ends were trimmed by 3 bases and 3 bases, with 15 bases remaining between them. The CDR3 runs to 15 residues. CDR3 loop: CASSAHAGTDYGYTF. DNA for the CDR3: TGTGCCAGCAGCGCCCACGCGGGGACGGACTATGGCTACACCTTC.

This clonotype was counted many times. This chain joins TRBV6-6 and TRBJ2-7; 10 nucleotides align to TRBD2. With V trimmed by 5 bases and J by 0 bases, 4 bases remained unmatched. The CDR3 covers 15 residues. CDR1 MNHNY and CDR2 SVGAGI come from the germline V gene (reference sequence). The CDR3 sequence is CASSLLAGASYEQYF. CDR3 DNA sequence: TGTGCCAGCAGTCTTCTAGCGGGAGCCTCCTACGAGCAGTACTTC.

The chain couples TRBV10-3 to TRBJ2-7; 7 bases map to TRBD1. CDR3 length: 13 amino acids. With 6 bases clipped from V and 7 bases from J, the junction kept 9 bases outside the gene matches. Germline CDR1 ENHRY, CDR2 SYGVKD. The CDR3 DNA follows: TGTGCCATCAGGGGACAGCCAGACACTGAGCAGTACTTC. Its protein is CAIRGQPDTEQYF.

Comments on this clonotype: It may be a read error: a sequence one base away is much more abundant. The V gene is TRBV19, the J gene TRBJ2-7, with TRBD2 matching 7 bases. CDR1 is LNHDA, CDR2 SQIVND, per germline (reference sequence). The CDR3 is 14 amino acids. CDR3 bases: TGTGCCAGTAGTATTTCTAGCGGCTCCTACGAGCAGTGCTTC. It specifies CASSISSGSYEQCF. The variable domain in full, with the rest retrieved from reference TRBV19 and TRBJ2-7, is DGGITQSPKYLFRKEGQNVTLSCEQNLNHDAMYWYRQDPGQGLRLIYYSQIVNDFQKGDIAEGYSVSREKKESFPLTVTSAQKNPTAFYLCASSISSGSYEQCFGPGTRLTVT.

V gene TRBV5-6 combines with J gene TRBJ1-1; no firm D call. V gave up 7 bases and J gave up 0 bases, with 13 bases separating them. CDR3 size: 14 residues. Germline V gene sequence: CDR1 SGHDT, CDR2 YYEEEE. The CDR3, as DNA: TGTGCCAGCTCCCCTCCAGACTTGAACACTGAAGCTTTCTTT. Protein: CASSPPDLNTEAFF.

CDR3 in DNA: TGTGCCAGCAGCTTGACGGCAGACCCTGAAGCTTTCTTT. Translating gives CASSLTADPEAFF. The rearrangement uses TRBV11-2 and TRBJ1-1; D is undetermined. Trimming stripped 3 bases from V and 6 bases from J, with 11 bases between. The CDR3 is made up of 13 amino acids. Germline values: CDR1 SGHAT, CDR2 FQNNGV.

The CDR3 DNA reads as TGTGCCAGCACCTCGTTCGGCAGCTCTTCACCCCTCCACTTT. It codes for CASTSFGSSSPLHF. J is TRBJ1-6 and V is TRBV2, with D unclear. The germline V gene encodes CDR1 SNHLY and CDR2 FYNNEI. With 7 bases removed from V and 9 bases from J, the gap between germline ends came to 16 bases. CDR3 length equals 14 residues.

The genes are TRBV7-6 and TRBJ1-4; D uncertain. CDR1 SGHVS and CDR2 FNYEAQ come from the germline V gene. V was clipped by 2 bases and J by 5 bases, with 12 bases between them. The CDR3 contains 15 residues. CDR3 DNA: TGTGCCAGCAGCTTACTAAGCGGACGGAATGAAAAACTGTTTTTT. It yields the protein CASSLLSGRNEKLFF.

Regarding this clonotype: Being one base from a much bigger clone, this may be a read error. The CDR3 is CAISVETRRTRYF. DNA of the CDR3: TGTGCCATCAGTGTAGAGACGAGGAGGACCCGGTACTTC. This chain connects TRBV10-3 to TRBJ2-5; tentatively, D is TRBD2 (5 bases). The CDR3 consists of 13 residues. The germline V gene encodes CDR1 ENHRY and CDR2 SYGVKD.

This chain links TRBV6-5 with TRBJ1-1; D gene ambiguous. Germline V gene sequence: CDR1 MNHEY, CDR2 SVGAGI. The CDR3 covers 13 residues. V lost 0 bases, J lost 7 bases, and 9 bases lay in between. The CDR3 sequence is CASSYSIIGEAFF. In DNA form, the CDR3 reads TGTGCCAGCAGTTACTCGATAATTGGTGAAGCTTTCTTT.

The chain carries TRBV7-9 and TRBJ2-5; no firm D call. This CDR3 contains 12 residues. Germline CDR1 is SEHNR and CDR2 is FQNEAQ (reference sequence). V was trimmed by 3 bases and J by 7 bases, leaving 9 bases between them. CDR3 region: CASSFAGATQYF. The CDR3 DNA sequence: TGTGCCAGCAGCTTCGCAGGAGCGACCCAGTACTTC.

The chain combines TRBV6-6 with TRBJ2-7; D perhaps matches TRBD1 (6 bases). Between the trimmed V and J ends, which lost 1 base and 4 bases, there was a span of 8 bases. Germline V CDR1 and CDR2: MNHNY, SVGAGI (reference sequence). The CDR3 length is 13 residues. The CDR3 loop is CASSYLQGYEQYF. DNA for the CDR3: TGTGCCAGCAGTTACTTACAGGGTTACGAGCAGTACTTC.

As concerns this clonotype: This sequence may be a read error, since a much larger clone differs from it by one base. The rearrangement links TRBV7-6 to TRBJ1-3, with 7 bases identical to TRBD1. This CDR3 contains 16 residues. Germline V gene sequence: CDR1 SGHVS, CDR2 FNYEAQ. The CDR3 here is CASSSDRVWSGNTVYF. The CDR3 DNA follows: TGTGCCAGCAGCTCAGACAGGGTCTGGTCTGGAAACACCGTATATTTT.

The chain links TRBV5-5 to TRBJ1-1; the D gene is possibly TRBD1 (5 bases). The CDR3 has 15 residues. From germline, CDR1 is SGHKS and CDR2 YYEKEE (reference sequence). V lost 0 bases, J lost 11 bases, and 20 bases lay in between. In nucleotides, the CDR3 is TGTGCCAGCAGCTTGGAAGGGACTCTCTTAAAGGTCGCTTTCTTT. This gives the protein CASSLEGTLLKVAFF.

The table lists this clonotype with a few counts. The chain links TRBV5-5 to TRBJ1-2; the D is unclear. Trimming removed 4 bases from V and 7 bases from J, with 26 bases in between. This CDR3 is built from 17 residues. Germline values: CDR1 SGHKS, CDR2 YYEKEE (reference sequence). For the CDR3, the DNA is TGTGCCAGCAGCCCAAGCACCTGGATAGCTGAGAGAAGTGGCTACACCTTC. This codes for CASSPSTWIAERSGYTF.

This clonotype has at least ten counts. The rearrangement uses TRBV2 and TRBJ1-4, with D possibly matching TRBD1 (6 bases). CDR1 is SNHLY, CDR2 FYNNEI, per germline. V lost 6 bases and J lost 3, with 14 bases in between. This CDR3 contains 15 residues. The CDR3 region is CASRPQGLANEKLFF. The CDR3 nucleotides are TGTGCCAGCAGGCCTCAGGGGTTGGCTAATGAAAAACTGTTTTTT.

The V gene is TRBV25-1, the J gene TRBJ1-6; TRBD1 aligns across 7 bases. Unmatched junction bases numbered 6, after V lost 8 bases and J lost 8 bases. Per germline, CDR1 MGHDK and CDR2 SYGVNS. The CDR3 totals 13 residues. Here the CDR3 reads CASRDRVDSPLHF. The CDR3 coding sequence is TGTGCCAGCCGAGACAGGGTCGATTCACCCCTCCACTTT.

The rearrangement joins TRBV9 to TRBJ1-1, with D uncertain. Trimming cost V 6 bases and J 0 bases, with 9 bases left between them. The length of the CDR3 is 13 residues. Per germline, CDR1 SGDLS and CDR2 YYNGEE. As DNA, the CDR3 is TGTGCCAGCACCTCAGGCATGAACACTGAAGCTTTCTTT. This translates into CASTSGMNTEAFF.

About this clonotype: The germline gene is not matched at one end of the junction; a read error may be the cause. The gene calls are TRBV10-2 and TRBJ1-2; D may be TRBD1 (6 bases). The germline CDR1 and CDR2 sequences are WSHSY and SAAADI. The CDR3 covers 13 residues. This CDR3 is CACSAAGDHGYTF. Written as DNA, the CDR3 is TGCGCCTGCAGTGCTGCAGGGGACCATGGCTACACCTTC.

This chain joins TRBV25-1 and TRBJ1-4, with 9 bases lining up with TRBD1. J gave up 6 bases and V 3 bases, and 11 bases lay outside the gene matches. The CDR3 covers 17 residues. In germline, CDR1 is MGHDK, CDR2 SYGVNS. CDR3 coding DNA: TGTGCCAGCAGTGAGGAGGGGACAGGGACGGTTCATGAAAAACTGTTTTTT. Its translation is CASSEEGTGTVHEKLFF.

Many counts were recorded for this clonotype. The gene calls are TRBV15 and TRBJ1-5; D might be TRBD1 (5 bases). Between the trimmed V and J ends, which lost 0 bases and 10 bases, there was a span of 16 bases. Germline V CDR1 and CDR2: LNHNV, YYDKDF (reference sequence). The CDR3 contains 15 residues. CDR3 DNA sequence: TGTGCCACCAGCAGAGATCAGAGGGGCCCCGGTCCCCAGCATTTT. Its protein product is CATSRDQRGPGPQHF.

The chain has TRBV2 and TRBJ1-5, with 9 positions matching TRBD1. From germline, CDR1 is SNHLY and CDR2 FYNNEI. V shed 4 bases, J shed 0 bases, and the junction held 4 bases outside the gene matches. The CDR3 extends over 16 amino acids. In DNA, the CDR3 is TGTGCCAGCAGTGCTAGGGGACAGGGTAGCAATCAGCCCCAGCATTTT. Translated: CASSARGQGSNQPQHF. The variable domain in full, completed from reference TRBV2 and TRBJ1-5, reads EPEVTQTPSHQVTQMGQEVILRCVPISNHLYFYWYRQILGQKVEFLVSFYNNEISEKSEIFDDQFSVERPDGSNFTLKIRSTKLEDSAMYFCASSARGQGSNQPQHFGDGTRLSIL.

The chain couples TRBV2 to TRBJ2-5, with D perhaps TRBD1 or TRBD2 (5 bases each). The CDR3 extends over 16 amino acids. V was cut by 6 bases and J by 5 bases, with 22 bases left in between. The germline gives CDR1 SNHLY, CDR2 FYNNEI. The CDR3 DNA sequence: TGTGCCAGCAGCGACCTCCGGGACCCCCGACGTGAGACCCAGTACTTC. It is translated as CASSDLRDPRRETQYF.